This note documents a single TCR beta chain sequence. This specimen comes from a study of blood T cell repertoires in COVID-19. For the study at large: COVID-19 samples, acute and convalescent, were from the United States, Italy and Spain.

Per the germline V gene, CDR1 is ENHRY and CDR2 is SYGVKD. The CDR3 has 14 amino acids. V gave up 2 bases and J gave up 2 bases, with 9 bases separating them. This table comes from immunoSEQ multiplex PCR, and its TCRdb copy is limited to in-frame clones, with some not included. The sample shows 230,000 or so clones, around 88% of them seen only once. Sequencing input: PBMCs or T cells enriched from blood (not recorded which). This TCR was sampled from a middle-aged woman with acute COVID-19. The chain is built from TRBV10-3 and TRBJ1-1, with D tentatively TRBD1 (5 bases). The CDR3 is CAISERGVNTEAFF. Here the CDR3 DNA reads TGTGCCATCAGTGAGCGGGGGGTCAACACTGAAGCTTTCTTT.